The sample holds many counts of the clone carrying this TCR beta chain. No antigen is known for it. The data belong to a study of tumor-infiltrating lymphocytes in primary liver carcinoma. About the research overall: All patients, whether men or women, fell within 30 to 69 years of age. The tumors, T1-T3 N0M0 lesions, were 4.2 to 10 cm across. Study outcomes and limitations: Tumor samples exhibited a significantly greater top-250-clone fraction than blood samples (p = 0.039). Tumor-adjacent and tumor-blood pairs displayed less overlap than did pairs of tumor regions.

A primer in the constant region served to generate TCR beta cDNA from 450 to 650 ng of total RNA. Slightly modified ARM-PCR, run as three nested multiplex PCR rounds, produced the TCR beta libraries. Use of TRBV1-TRBV30 forward primers with a C-beta reverse primer characterized the first two PCR rounds, which lasted about 9 cycles each. TCRdb ran MiXCR on the multiplex PCR reads and lists one entry per CDR3 protein. This sample has about 100,000 distinct CDR3 sequences, with about 63% found just once. The roughly 19-32 mg bulk tissue piece was not sorted before simultaneous RNA and DNA extraction. The CDR3 totals 16 residues. CDR1 MGHRA and CDR2 YSYEKL come from the germline V gene. V gave up 0 bases and J gave up 3 bases, with 11 bases separating them.

This clonotype was obtained from a woman in her sixties with primary liver carcinoma and hepatitis B virus infection. The chain joins TRBV4-1 to TRBJ2-2, with D possibly TRBD2 on 6 matching bases. Sequencing was performed on liver tumor tissue from sampling region 2. Subset given: tumor region T2, inferior pole. The CDR3 region is CASSQEGIADTGELFF. The CDR3 DNA is TGCGCCAGCAGCCAAGAGGGCATAGCGGACACCGGGGAGCTGTTTTTT.